This T cell receptor beta chain was recovered during a study of blood T cell repertoires in COVID-19. The table came from immunoSEQ multiplex PCR; TCRdb's copy has only in-frame clones and leaves some out. The sample shows hundreds of thousands of clones, about 89% of them seen only once. Germline values: CDR1 SGHDT, CDR2 YYEEEE. With 0 bases clipped from V and 4 bases from J, the junction kept 4 bases outside the gene matches. The CDR3 loop spans 14 amino acids. The source is a woman aged 55-75 years who had recovered from COVID-19. The genes are TRBV5-6 and TRBJ2-7; 7 bases fit TRBD1. The sample taken for sequencing was peripheral blood. CDR3 DNA: TGTGCCAGCAGCTTGGTAGGGGGCCCTTACGAGCAGTACTTC. Its protein product is CASSLVGGPYEQYF.